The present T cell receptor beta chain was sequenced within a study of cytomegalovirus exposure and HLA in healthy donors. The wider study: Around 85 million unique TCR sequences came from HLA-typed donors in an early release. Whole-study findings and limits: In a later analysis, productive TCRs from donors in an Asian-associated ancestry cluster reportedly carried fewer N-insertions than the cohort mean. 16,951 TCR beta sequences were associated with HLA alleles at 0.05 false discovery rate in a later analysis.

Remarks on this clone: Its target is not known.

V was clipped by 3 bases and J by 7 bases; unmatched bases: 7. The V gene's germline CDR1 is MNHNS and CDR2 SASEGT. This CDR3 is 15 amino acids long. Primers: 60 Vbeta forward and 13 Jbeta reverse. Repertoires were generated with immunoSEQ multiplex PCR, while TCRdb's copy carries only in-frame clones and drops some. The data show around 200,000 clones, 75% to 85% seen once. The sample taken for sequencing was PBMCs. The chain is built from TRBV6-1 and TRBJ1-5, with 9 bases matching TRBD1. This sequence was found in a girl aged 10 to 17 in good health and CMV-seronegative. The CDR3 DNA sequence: TGTGCCAGCAGTGAGATGTGGGACAGGGTGCAGCCCCAGCATTTT. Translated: CASSEMWDRVQPQHF.